This T cell receptor (delta chain) was sequenced in a study of Vδ1+ human thymocytes. This clone is labeled medium-sized. The antigen remains undetermined. Trimming took 5 bases from V and 0 from J; bases not matched to a gene: 17. CDR1 and CDR2 (germline): GEAIGNYY, EKD. This CDR3 is 19 amino acids long. Findings and caveats of the study: Bulk repertoire data may be misinterpreted because of unexpected Vdelta2 sequences. Thymic TRG and TRD repertoires appeared highly polyclonal, with Gaussian CDR3 length distributions. Thymic delta-chain repertoires held approximately 20% Vdelta2 sequences and few Vdelta3, despite high sort purity.

Thymocytes were sorted as CD3+ TCRVdelta1+ TCRVdelta2- after alphabeta T cell depletion. Sequences come from RNA converted to cDNA by reverse transcription. Pooled V-gene forward primers with one constant-region reverse primer generated the CDR3 amplicons by multiplex PCR. TCRdb called clones anew from the multiplex PCR reads with CATT. Of some 27,000 delta-chain clones listed, about 7.4% are singletons. The sample comprised Vdelta1+ gamma-delta thymocytes from the thymus. This sample's subset: FACS-sorted CD3+ TCRalphabeta- TCRVdelta1+ TCRVdelta2- thymocytes. This clonotype originated in a girl under three years old who had congenital heart surgery. The chain couples TRDV2 to TRDJ1; 10 bases are a match to TRDD3. CDR3 in amino acids: CACVSCWGILIPYTDKLIF. The DNA of the CDR3 is TGTGCCTGTGTGTCCTGTTGGGGGATACTCATACCGTACACCGATAAACTCATCTTT.